These 16 T cell receptor beta chains were all obtained from the same sample, sequenced in a study of human T cells and chemical hapten exposure. TCRdb fed the RACE reads into MiXCR, producing one record per CDR3 protein. The sample yields 95,000 to 150,000 distinct CDR3 sequences, approximately 11% seen once. Time point given: patch test 3, about 24 weeks after DPC sensitization. Treatment given: therapeutic diphenylcyclopropenone sensitization with weekly scalp DPC. Sequences were derived from whole blood, sampled in connection with sensitization to the hapten diphenylcyclopropenone (DPC). The receptors stem from a woman in her forties or fifties with alopecia areata. Some clones in this sample may be carry-over from other donors' samples.

As DNA, the CDR3 is TGTGCCAGCAGCCCGGGACTAGCGGGCCCCAAAGAGACCCAGTACTTC. It is translated as CASSPGLAGPKETQYF. The rearrangement uses TRBV9 and TRBJ2-5; 12 positions agree with TRBD2. V shed 4 bases, J shed 3 bases, and the junction held 7 bases outside the gene matches. Germline V CDR1 and CDR2: SGDLS, YYNGEE. CDR3 length: 16 residues.

CDR3 loop: CASSIAGGNYGYTF. In DNA form, the CDR3 reads TGTGCCAGTAGTATCGCAGGGGGCAACTATGGCTACACCTTC. The chain is built from TRBV19 and TRBJ1-2; 8 nucleotides agree with TRBD1. The V and J ends lost 3 bases and 2 bases, in that order; junction bases with no gene match: 2. Germline V gene sequence: CDR1 LNHDA, CDR2 SQIVND (reference sequence). CDR3 length: 14 amino acids.

The chain carries TRBV2 and TRBJ1-2; maybe TRBD1 (6 bases). CDR3 length: 15 residues. CDR1 and CDR2 (germline): SNHLY, FYNNEI. Trimming cost V 6 bases and J 3 bases, with 17 bases left between them. CDR3 amino acids: CASSTETGGDYGYTF. In nucleotides, the CDR3 is TGTGCCAGCAGCACAGAGACGGGGGGCGACTATGGCTACACCTTC.

This clonotype was detected ten times or more. The chain joins TRBV6-5 to TRBJ1-1; D is unresolved. Trimming left V 8 bases short and J 4 bases short, with 17 bases between. This CDR3 region has 14 residues. Germline CDR1 and CDR2: MNHEY and SVGAGI. The chain's CDR3 is CASHKPGSGTEAFF. CDR3 nucleotide sequence: TGTGCCAGCCATAAACCGGGGTCCGGCACTGAAGCTTTCTTT.

The sample holds a few counts of this clonotype. V usage is TRBV20-1 and J usage is TRBJ1-5; no reliable D call. V lost 2 bases and J 3 bases, leaving 11 bases between the germline ends. Germline values: CDR1 DFQATT, CDR2 SNEGSKA (reference sequence). The CDR3 spans 14 residues. The CDR3 DNA reads TGCAGTGCTAGAAAGGGTGGCAACAATCAGCCCCAGCATTTT. It translates to CSARKGGNNQPQHF.

Only a few counts were recorded for this clonotype. This chain links TRBV10-3 with TRBJ2-7; 7 bases map to TRBD1. The CDR3 runs to 15 residues. CDR1 and CDR2 from the germline V gene are ENHRY and SYGVKD. Trimming cost V 6 bases and J 0 bases; bases outside gene matches: 8. CDR3 residues: CAIRSGTASSYEQYF. The CDR3 DNA follows: TGTGCCATCAGGTCCGGGACAGCAAGCTCCTACGAGCAGTACTTC.

This chain links TRBV24-1 with TRBJ2-1; 10 bases fit TRBD2. The germline V gene encodes CDR1 KGHDR and CDR2 SFDVKD. Trimming cost V 4 bases and J 9 bases; bases outside gene matches: 8. This CDR3 contains 15 residues. CDR3 amino acids: CATSELKAGGTEQFF. CDR3 nucleotides: TGTGCCACCAGTGAACTAAAAGCGGGAGGGACTGAGCAGTTCTTC.

This chain uses TRBV5-1 with TRBJ1-2; possible D gene TRBD1, 5 bases. V lost 5 bases and J lost 4, with 18 bases in between. There are 15 residues in the CDR3. The germline V gene encodes CDR1 SGHRS and CDR2 YFSETQ. For the CDR3, the DNA is TGCGCCAGCAGAACTTCGGGGGTCTTCAGCTATGGCTACACCTTC. Translating gives CASRTSGVFSYGYTF.

The table lists this clonotype with a few counts. The rearrangement joins TRBV28 to TRBJ2-7; D is perhaps TRBD2 (5 bases). Germline lookup yields CDR1 MDHEN and CDR2 SYDVKM. The CDR3 is 15 amino acids. Trimming took off 4 bases at V and 11 bases at J, with 24 bases between the two ends. The CDR3 loop reads CASSSQDPRGPGEYF. The CDR3 DNA is TGTGCCAGCAGTTCTCAAGACCCTCGTGGCCCCGGGGAGTACTTC.

The chain has TRBV6-2 or TRBV6-3 and TRBJ2-1, with 7 bases lining up with TRBD2. This CDR3 is built from 15 residues. Germline CDR1 is MNHEY and CDR2 is SVGEGT. V shed 5 bases and J 4 bases; nucleotides not matched to a gene: 8. The CDR3 loop is CASSPTSRSYNEQFF. Written as DNA, the CDR3 is TGTGCCAGCAGTCCGACTAGCAGAAGTTACAATGAGCAGTTCTTC.

This clonotype showed up many times. The V gene is TRBV11-2, the J gene TRBJ2-2; D gene ambiguous. This CDR3 comprises 14 residues. V shed 3 bases and J shed 1 base, with 6 bases lying between them. Germline V gives CDR1 SGHAT, CDR2 FQNNGV. In DNA, the CDR3 is TGTGCCAGCAGCTTTGCCAGGAACACCGGGGAGCTGTTTTTT. This sequence encodes CASSFARNTGELFF.

This clonotype was picked up many times. The chain couples TRBV7-6 to TRBJ2-3, with 16 bases that match TRBD2. Trimming at V came to 5 bases and at J to 4 bases, leaving 3 bases not matched to a gene. Per germline, CDR1 SGHVS and CDR2 FNYEAQ. CDR3 length equals 16 residues. The CDR3 coding sequence is TGTGCCAGCAGCAAGGGACTAGCGGGAGGGCCAGATACGCAGTATTTT. Amino acids: CASSKGLAGGPDTQYF.

This clonotype was counted between two and nine times. The V and J genes are TRBV12-3 or TRBV12-4 and TRBJ2-1, with 7 nucleotides matching TRBD2. This CDR3 region has 15 residues. With 6 bases clipped from V and 7 bases from J, the junction kept 12 bases outside the gene matches. The CDR3 loop is CASSLRGEGANEQFF. The CDR3 DNA follows: TGTGCCAGCAGCCTTCGAGGGGAGGGCGCGAATGAGCAGTTCTTC.

This clonotype was counted a few times. The V call is TRBV7-2, the J call TRBJ1-2; a possible D gene is TRBD1 (6 bases). The V end was cut by 5 bases, the J end by 3 bases, with 16 bases between. Germline values: CDR1 SGHTA, CDR2 FQGNSA. CDR3 length: 15 amino acids. CDR3 residues: CASSGGGGAYYGYTF. The CDR3, as DNA: TGTGCCAGCAGCGGGGGTGGGGGCGCTTACTATGGCTACACCTTC.

In its sample, this clonotype was seen a few times. This chain links TRBV29-1 with TRBJ2-5; TRBD1 matches at 10 bases. The CDR3 extends over 13 amino acids. The germline V gene encodes CDR1 SQVTM and CDR2 ANQGSEA. The trim removed 6 bases at V and 4 bases at J, leaving 5 bases unmatched. The CDR3 sequence: CSVGTGVGETQYF. The DNA for the CDR3 is TGCAGCGTCGGGACAGGGGTTGGAGAGACCCAGTACTTC.

The table lists this clonotype with many counts. J is TRBJ2-3 and V is TRBV5-6; the D is unclear. Between the trimmed V and J ends, which lost 7 bases and 2 bases, there was a span of 17 bases. The length of the CDR3 is 15 residues. Germline V lookup: CDR1 SGHDT, CDR2 YYEEEE. CDR3 bases: TGTGCCAGCTCCGAGTCCCTTACCCCCACAGATACGCAGTATTTT. Translating gives CASSESLTPTDTQYF.